Included here is one T cell receptor beta chain sequence, with context. Its antigen remains unidentified. Trimming cost V 6 bases and J 2 bases; bases outside gene matches: 18. This CDR3 comprises 19 residues. Germline assignment: CDR1 MNHEY and CDR2 SVGEGT. This entry is derived from a study of blood T cells in healthy people across ages. The donors, all healthy, were Caucasians living in Russia, aged roughly 6 to 100. Sample-barcoded 5' priming and a J-beta primer mix drove a second PCR of roughly 7 to 11 cycles. TCRdb analysed the 5' RACE reads with MiXCR anew, one entry per CDR3 protein. This repertoire shows about 670,000 distinct CDR3 sequences, over 40% found once; its top ten account for 13%. Overall study findings and caveats: TCR beta diversity per million T cells fell roughly linearly with age. When set beside aged donors, long-lived donors presented more naive CD4+ cells and higher diversity.

The chain joins TRBV6-2 or TRBV6-3 to TRBJ2-3, with TRBD1 matching over 9 bases. The receptor was isolated from a woman of 80 years or more in good health. Material for sequencing was blood. Here the CDR3 reads CASRGQGKLASAYTDTQYF. CDR3 nucleotides: TGTGCCAGCAGGGGACAGGGTAAACTGGCTAGCGCTTACACAGATACGCAGTATTTT.